Each of the 22 T cell receptor beta chains below was sequenced from the same sample in a study of cytomegalovirus exposure and HLA in healthy donors. It was with 60 Vbeta and 13 Jbeta primers that the PCR ran. Data came from immunoSEQ multiplex PCR; TCRdb stores just in-frame clones and leaves some out. The sample holds approximately 180,000 clones, less than 90% seen once. Sequencing was carried out using PBMCs. Receptors originate from a girl under two years old in good health and CMV-seronegative.

J is TRBJ2-3 and V is TRBV5-1, with D maybe TRBD1 (5 bases). The ends were cut back, 6 bases at V and 7 bases at J, with 18 bases in the middle. The CDR3 sequence is 14 residues long. In germline, CDR1 is SGHRS, CDR2 YFSETQ. The CDR3, as DNA: TGCGCCAGCACCATAGGGGTGGAACGGAATACGCAGTATTTT. It specifies CASTIGVERNTQYF.

The chain couples TRBV5-5 to TRBJ2-7; TRBD1 matches at 8 bases. The trim removed 4 bases at V and 5 bases at J, leaving 17 bases unmatched. This CDR3 region has 17 residues. The germline V gene encodes CDR1 SGHKS and CDR2 YYEKEE (reference sequence). The chain's CDR3 is CASSLSPWTGSLDEQYF. CDR3 sequence (DNA): TGTGCCAGCAGCCTCTCGCCCTGGACAGGGAGTCTGGACGAGCAGTACTTC.

This chain joins TRBV13 and TRBJ2-3, with 7 positions matching TRBD2. CDR3 length equals 17 residues. The V gene end was trimmed by 5 bases and the J gene end by 0 bases; junction bases not matched to a gene: 11. The germline CDR1 and CDR2 sequences are PRHDT and FYEKMQ (reference sequence). CDR3 sequence reads: CASSPPKSGASTDTQYF. The CDR3, as DNA: TGTGCCAGCAGCCCCCCTAAGAGCGGGGCTAGCACAGATACGCAGTATTTT.

The chain links TRBV29-1 to TRBJ1-1, with D maybe TRBD1 (6 bases). The CDR3 sequence is 14 residues long. V lost 6 bases to trimming and J lost 2 bases, with 16 bases between them. In germline, CDR1 is SQVTM, CDR2 ANQGSEA. The chain's CDR3 is CSVETGPTNTEAFF. In DNA, the CDR3 is TGCAGCGTCGAGACAGGCCCTACAAACACTGAAGCTTTCTTT.

This chain connects TRBV11-2 to TRBJ1-5, with D perhaps TRBD1 (5 bases). Looked up from germline, CDR1 is SGHAT and CDR2 is FQNNGV. Trimming cost V 1 base and J 0 bases, with 10 bases left between them. The CDR3 has 16 residues. CDR3 nucleotides: TGTGCCAGCAGCTTAGCGACAGTCTATAGCAATCAGCCCCAGCATTTT. Protein sequence: CASSLATVYSNQPQHF.

V and J are TRBV10-3 and TRBJ2-7, with TRBD2 identical over 9 bases. Germline CDR1 is ENHRY and CDR2 is SYGVKD. The ends lost 3 bases at V and 0 bases at J; junction bases unmatched: 9. The CDR3 contains 17 residues. The CDR3 DNA reads as TGTGCCATCAGTGAAAAGAGCGGGGGGTTAAGCTCCTACGAGCAGTACTTC. Amino acid sequence: CAISEKSGGLSSYEQYF.

This chain connects TRBV7-2 to TRBJ1-2; 7 bases are shared with TRBD1. V gave up 4 bases and J gave up 1 base; unmatched junction bases: 6. CDR1 is SGHTA and CDR2 is FQGNSA in the germline V gene. The CDR3 spans 15 residues. CDR3 nucleotides: TGTGCCAGCAGCTCTTCGACAGGGATTAACTATGGCTACACCTTC. Its translation: CASSSSTGINYGYTF.

The rearrangement links TRBV7-9 to TRBJ1-5; TRBD1 agrees at 7 bases. The CDR3 is 15 residues long. The V and J ends lost 1 base and 4 bases, in that order; junction bases with no gene match: 4. From germline, CDR1 is SEHNR and CDR2 FQNEAQ (reference sequence). CDR3 amino acids: CASSLGGQPNQPQHF. CDR3 in DNA: TGTGCCAGCAGCTTAGGGGGACAGCCAAATCAGCCCCAGCATTTT.

This clone showed up just once. V and J are TRBV5-4 and TRBJ2-6; 9 bases are shared with TRBD1. The junction had 8 bases not matched to a gene; V was cut back by 7 bases and J by 0 bases. The CDR3 runs to 17 residues. Germline V gene sequence: CDR1 SGHNT, CDR2 YYREEE (reference sequence). For the CDR3, the DNA is TGTGCCAGCGGTCGGGGACAGGGCGACTCTGGGGCCAACGTCCTGACTTTC. Protein: CASGRGQGDSGANVLTF.

This chain uses TRBV29-1 with TRBJ2-7; D perhaps matches TRBD1 (5 bases). Trimming stripped 0 bases from V and 4 bases from J, with 16 bases between. The CDR3 extends over 15 amino acids. The germline V gene has CDR1 SQVTM and CDR2 ANQGSEA. CDR3 bases: TGCAGCGTTGAAGACGTCGTCAGGGAACGATACGAGCAGTACTTC. Encoded protein: CSVEDVVRERYEQYF.

The table lists this clone with a count of one. The J gene is TRBJ1-2, the V gene TRBV19; 9 bases map to TRBD1. The ends lost 10 bases at V and 8 bases at J; junction bases unmatched: 14. Germline V gives CDR1 LNHDA, CDR2 SQIVND (reference sequence). The CDR3 covers 14 residues. The DNA of the CDR3 is TGTGCCACCTCGGATCCCGGGACAGGGAAAGGCTACACCTTC. Its protein product is CATSDPGTGKGYTF.

The genes are TRBV19 and TRBJ2-3, with TRBD2 identical over 11 bases. V shed 0 bases, J shed 6 bases, and the junction held 20 bases outside the gene matches. The CDR3 runs 21 residues. Germline V gene sequence: CDR1 LNHDA, CDR2 SQIVND (reference sequence). The CDR3 sequence is CASSIDRLASGRTQGRDTQYF. CDR3 DNA: TGTGCCAGTAGTATAGATCGGCTAGCTAGCGGGAGGACTCAGGGGCGGGATACGCAGTATTTT.

The V and J genes are TRBV13 and TRBJ2-3; D is possibly TRBD1 (5 bases). CDR3 length equals 16 residues. Looked up from germline, CDR1 is PRHDT and CDR2 is FYEKMQ (reference sequence). The V end was cut by 6 bases, the J end by 0 bases, with 16 bases between. CDR3 region: CASSPLKGDSTDTQYF. The CDR3 DNA sequence: TGTGCCAGCAGTCCTCTTAAAGGGGATAGCACAGATACGCAGTATTTT.

The chain links TRBV7-2 to TRBJ2-1; 9 bases agree with TRBD2. There are 17 residues in the CDR3. V was pared by 0 bases and J by 5 bases, with 8 bases of the junction left unmatched. Germline V gene sequence: CDR1 SGHTA, CDR2 FQGNSA. The CDR3 region has the DNA TGTGCCAGCAGCTTAGCTCACTCTATAGCGGGAGACAATGAGCAGTTCTTC. Encoded protein: CASSLAHSIAGDNEQFF.

The CDR3 here is CASRRDWDYDYEQYF. CDR3 nucleotide sequence: TGTGCCAGTAGGCGGGATTGGGACTACGACTACGAGCAGTACTTC. The chain uses TRBV19 and TRBJ2-7; 7 bases are shared with TRBD2. The length of the CDR3 is 15 residues. The V and J ends lost 6 bases and 3 bases, in that order; junction bases with no gene match: 11. The germline V gene encodes CDR1 LNHDA and CDR2 SQIVND (reference sequence).

The chain uses TRBV29-1 and TRBJ2-3, with 7 bases lining up with TRBD1. The germline CDR1 and CDR2 sequences are SQVTM and ANQGSEA. CDR3 length equals 13 residues. V was pared by 5 bases and J by 3 bases, with 5 bases of the junction left unmatched. This CDR3 is CSVLTGRTDTQYF. The CDR3 DNA reads as TGCAGCGTTTTGACAGGGAGAACAGATACGCAGTATTTT.

The chain combines TRBV5-6 with TRBJ1-5; 9 bases fit TRBD1. In germline, CDR1 is SGHDT, CDR2 YYEEEE. The V segment lost 2 bases and the J segment 4 bases; nucleotides outside the gene matches: 7. The length of the CDR3 is 16 residues. CDR3 bases: TGTGCCAGCAGCTTTACCGGACAGGGGATGAATCAGCCCCAGCATTTT. Translation: CASSFTGQGMNQPQHF.

The gene calls are TRBV10-3 and TRBJ1-3; 7 nucleotides align to TRBD1. Looked up from germline, CDR1 is ENHRY and CDR2 is SYGVKD. V shed 4 bases and J 0 bases; nucleotides not matched to a gene: 0. The CDR3 loop spans 14 amino acids. The CDR3: CAISGDSSGNTIYF. The DNA of the CDR3 is TGTGCCATCAGTGGGGACAGCTCTGGAAACACCATATATTTT.

This sequence joins TRBV5-1 and TRBJ1-5; D perhaps matches TRBD1 (6 bases). The CDR3 runs to 14 residues. Looked up from germline, CDR1 is SGHRS and CDR2 is YFSETQ. The V and J ends lost 0 bases and 5 bases respectively, with 9 bases between them. The CDR3 region is CASSLGDTDQPQHF. In DNA form, the CDR3 reads TGCGCCAGCAGCTTGGGGGACACAGATCAGCCCCAGCATTTT.

The chain couples TRBV27 to TRBJ2-7; maybe TRBD1 (6 bases). Germline loops: CDR1 MNHEY, CDR2 SMNVEV (reference sequence). Deletions cut 5 bases from V and 2 bases from J, with 16 bases between. The CDR3 runs to 15 residues. The CDR3 region has the DNA TGTGCCAGCAGTACCCTAGACAGGTGGGCCTACGAGCAGTACTTC. Encoded protein: CASSTLDRWAYEQYF.

The gene calls are TRBV11-2 and TRBJ2-3; D is unresolved. The germline V and J ends were trimmed by 4 bases and 1 base, with 9 bases remaining between them. Germline CDR1 is SGHAT and CDR2 is FQNNGV. The CDR3 has 14 amino acids. CDR3 protein: CASSSVTGTDTQYF. CDR3 bases: TGTGCCAGCAGCTCAGTGACTGGCACAGATACGCAGTATTTT.

The chain couples TRBV6-6 to TRBJ2-3, with D tentatively TRBD1 (6 bases). V dropped 7 bases and J dropped 2 bases, with 13 bases sitting between them. The CDR3 spans 14 residues. Germline assignment: CDR1 MNHNY and CDR2 SVGAGI (reference sequence). The CDR3 sequence is CASTHRQATDTQYF. CDR3 DNA: TGTGCCAGCACCCACCGACAGGCCACAGATACGCAGTATTTT.